These T cell receptor beta chains were read from a single sample in a study of CD8 T cells in ankylosing spondylitis. TCRdb ran MiXCR on the 5' RACE reads and lists one entry per CDR3 protein. The table includes under 250,000 distinct CDR3 sequences, about 30% detected once. The sample was blood, either unsorted or a sorted T cell fraction (not recorded which). The origin of the receptors is a male donor with ankylosing spondylitis or in good health (not recorded which). Each CDR3 is given with its conserved first and last residue. D genes are given only for firm matches. A row's size may be missing; if present it is once, few, many or a size class.

CDR3nt: TGTGCCAGCAGAGAACAGGGGTCCTCCCAAGAGACCCAGTACTTC; CDR3aa: CASREQGSSQETQYF; d_gene: TRBD1; v_gene: TRBV6-1; abundance: .; j_gene: TRBJ2-5
CDR3nt: TGTGCCTGGAGTGATCAGTTTAAGCAGTACTTC; CDR3aa: CAWSDQFKQYF; d_gene: .; v_gene: TRBV30; abundance: few; j_gene: TRBJ2-7
CDR3nt: TGTGCCAGCAGCTTAGGGGAAGGCCCCTACGAGCAGTACTTC; CDR3aa: CASSLGEGPYEQYF; d_gene: .; v_gene: TRBV11-2; abundance: .; j_gene: TRBJ2-7
CDR3nt: TGTGCCAGCACTTACCGGGACAGGGGTTCGGGAGCTTTCTTT; CDR3aa: CASTYRDRGSGAFF; d_gene: TRBD1; v_gene: TRBV12-3/TRBV12-4; abundance: .; j_gene: TRBJ1-1
CDR3nt: TGTGCCAGCAGCTTTGCGGGGGGAACTGAAGCTTTCTTT; CDR3aa: CASSFAGGTEAFF; d_gene: .; v_gene: TRBV7-9; abundance: few; j_gene: TRBJ1-1
CDR3nt: TGTGCCAGCAGGGTAGAGACCCAGTACTTC; CDR3aa: CASRVETQYF; d_gene: .; v_gene: TRBV2; abundance: few; j_gene: TRBJ2-5
CDR3nt: TGTGCCAGCAGTTACCAATCCCCCCAGGGTGGGGGGCGTTACCCGGGGGGAGATACGCAGTATTTT; CDR3aa: CASSYQSPQGGGRYPGGDTQYF; d_gene: .; v_gene: TRBV6-2/TRBV6-3; abundance: few; j_gene: TRBJ2-3
CDR3nt: TGTGCCAGCAGCTTAAATTCGGTGCCGGACACCATATATTTT; CDR3aa: CASSLNSVPDTIYF; d_gene: .; v_gene: TRBV7-6; abundance: few; j_gene: TRBJ1-3
CDR3nt: TGCAGTGCTCCGCCTCGACAGTCTCCTAATTCACCCCTCCACTTT; CDR3aa: CSAPPRQSPNSPLHF; d_gene: .; v_gene: TRBV20-1; abundance: few; j_gene: TRBJ1-6
CDR3nt: TGTGCCAGCAGCTGGAAGCGGGGGATCTACGAGCAGTACTTC; CDR3aa: CASSWKRGIYEQYF; d_gene: TRBD2; v_gene: TRBV5-5; abundance: few; j_gene: TRBJ2-7
CDR3nt: TGCAGTGCTAGAGAAAGGTCCGGCGGCGGTCAGCCCCAGCATTTT; CDR3aa: CSARERSGGGQPQHF; d_gene: .; v_gene: TRBV20-1; abundance: .; j_gene: TRBJ1-5
CDR3nt: TGTGCCAGCGGTCGGGACAGGGATACCGGGGAGCTGTTTTTT; CDR3aa: CASGRDRDTGELFF; d_gene: TRBD1; v_gene: TRBV28; abundance: .; j_gene: TRBJ2-2
CDR3nt: TGTGCCAGCAGCCCCAGCGGGACCCCAAGCTCCTACGAGCAGTACTTC; CDR3aa: CASSPSGTPSSYEQYF; d_gene: TRBD2; v_gene: TRBV9; abundance: .; j_gene: TRBJ2-7
CDR3nt: TGTGCCAGCAGGCTTTGGGGCATCACCGGGGAGCTGTTTTTT; CDR3aa: CASRLWGITGELFF; d_gene: .; v_gene: TRBV5-6; abundance: many; j_gene: TRBJ2-2
CDR3nt: TGTGCCAGCAGTTACGTGGGGGGCCAAGAGACCCAGTACTTC; CDR3aa: CASSYVGGQETQYF; d_gene: .; v_gene: TRBV6-5; abundance: few; j_gene: TRBJ2-5
CDR3nt: TGCAGTGCTAGAGCTCGGGGGTACACCTACAATGAGCAGTTCTTC; CDR3aa: CSARARGYTYNEQFF; d_gene: .; v_gene: TRBV20-1; abundance: few; j_gene: TRBJ2-1
CDR3nt: TGCGCCAGCAGAAGCGGGGGCTCCTACAATGAGCAGTTCTTC; CDR3aa: CASRSGGSYNEQFF; d_gene: TRBD2; v_gene: TRBV5-1; abundance: .; j_gene: TRBJ2-1
CDR3nt: TGCGCCAGCAGCTTGGACGGGACAGGGCGTTACGAGCAGTACTTC; CDR3aa: CASSLDGTGRYEQYF; d_gene: TRBD1; v_gene: TRBV5-1; abundance: few; j_gene: TRBJ2-7
CDR3nt: TGTGCCAGCAGCGTAGGTAGCAGGTACTACGAGCAGTACTTC; CDR3aa: CASSVGSRYYEQYF; d_gene: .; v_gene: TRBV9; abundance: .; j_gene: TRBJ2-7
CDR3nt: TGCAGTGCTAGAGATCGCGCGAGTTCCGGGGAGCTGTTTTTT; CDR3aa: CSARDRASSGELFF; d_gene: .; v_gene: TRBV20-1; abundance: .; j_gene: TRBJ2-2
CDR3nt: TGTGCCAGCATGGGGCAGACTGGCTACACCTTC; CDR3aa: CASMGQTGYTF; d_gene: .; v_gene: TRBV6-5; abundance: many; j_gene: TRBJ1-2
CDR3nt: TGCAGTGCTAGAGCCCCCCGGAGCGTCCGGGAGCAGTTCTTC; CDR3aa: CSARAPRSVREQFF; d_gene: .; v_gene: TRBV20-1; abundance: once; j_gene: TRBJ2-1
CDR3nt: TGTGCCAGCACCTCACCATACCAAAAAACAGGGGGCGAGGGAACTGAAGCTTTCTTT; CDR3aa: CASTSPYQKTGGEGTEAFF; d_gene: TRBD1; v_gene: TRBV11-2; abundance: few; j_gene: TRBJ1-1
CDR3nt: TGTGCCATCAGTGACCTAGGTACAGGGTTAGAAGATGAGCAGTTCTTC; CDR3aa: CAISDLGTGLEDEQFF; d_gene: .; v_gene: TRBV10-3; abundance: few; j_gene: TRBJ2-1
CDR3nt: TGTGCCAGCCGGCGGGACAGCAATGAAAAACTGTTTTTT; CDR3aa: CASRRDSNEKLFF; d_gene: TRBD1; v_gene: TRBV6-1; abundance: .; j_gene: TRBJ1-4
CDR3nt: TGTGCCAGCAGCCAAGCCCGGACTAGCGGGGGTAATGAGCAGTTCTTC; CDR3aa: CASSQARTSGGNEQFF; d_gene: TRBD2; v_gene: TRBV3-1; abundance: .; j_gene: TRBJ2-1
CDR3nt: TGCGCCAGCAGCTTGGCTCCCGAGAACCCTTACGAGCAGTACTTC; CDR3aa: CASSLAPENPYEQYF; d_gene: .; v_gene: TRBV5-1; abundance: .; j_gene: TRBJ2-7
CDR3nt: TGCGCCAGCAGCTTACAGGGGTTGGCGCGGGAGCAGTACTTC; CDR3aa: CASSLQGLAREQYF; d_gene: TRBD1; v_gene: TRBV5-1; abundance: .; j_gene: TRBJ2-7
CDR3nt: TGTGCCAGCAGGGGCCTAGGGGCCGCCTGGGGCACTGAAGCTTTCTTT; CDR3aa: CASRGLGAAWGTEAFF; d_gene: .; v_gene: TRBV6-1; abundance: .; j_gene: TRBJ1-1
CDR3nt: TGCAGTGCTAGAGATCTAGCGGGGGGGTTCGACGAGCAGTACTTC; CDR3aa: CSARDLAGGFDEQYF; d_gene: TRBD2; v_gene: TRBV20-1; abundance: few; j_gene: TRBJ2-7
CDR3nt: TGTGCCAGCAGCTGGGTGACTAGCGGGGGGGCCGGTGAGCAGTTCTTC; CDR3aa: CASSWVTSGGAGEQFF; d_gene: TRBD2; v_gene: TRBV5-6; abundance: .; j_gene: TRBJ2-1
CDR3nt: TGTGCCAGCAGCTTGGGACAGGGGGTATACACTGAAGCTTTCTTT; CDR3aa: CASSLGQGVYTEAFF; d_gene: TRBD1; v_gene: TRBV7-9; abundance: few; j_gene: TRBJ1-1
CDR3nt: TGTGCCAGCAGACCGCGGGGCAACACTGAAGCTTTCTTT; CDR3aa: CASRPRGNTEAFF; d_gene: .; v_gene: TRBV27; abundance: .; j_gene: TRBJ1-1
CDR3nt: TGTGCCAGCAGTCGACAGGGTTTGGACTATGGCTACACCTTC; CDR3aa: CASSRQGLDYGYTF; d_gene: TRBD1; v_gene: TRBV6-1; abundance: few; j_gene: TRBJ1-2
CDR3nt: TGTGCCAGCAGTCGTAAGCCCTTGACCACTGAACGAGATACGCAGTATTTC; CDR3aa: CASSRKPLTTERDTQYF; d_gene: .; v_gene: TRBV6-1; abundance: once; j_gene: TRBJ2-3
CDR3nt: TGTGCCAGCAGCGTAGGCCTAGCGGGAGACCAAGAGACCCAGTACTTC; CDR3aa: CASSVGLAGDQETQYF; d_gene: TRBD2; v_gene: TRBV9; abundance: .; j_gene: TRBJ2-5
CDR3nt: TGCGCCAGCAGCATTGGGCTCGTGGGAGATACGCAGTATTTT; CDR3aa: CASSIGLVGDTQYF; d_gene: .; v_gene: TRBV5-1; abundance: .; j_gene: TRBJ2-3
CDR3nt: TGTGCCAGCAGTTTCGGGTCCGAGAAACTGTTTTTT; CDR3aa: CASSFGSEKLFF; d_gene: .; v_gene: TRBV28; abundance: .; j_gene: TRBJ1-4
CDR3nt: TGTGCCAGCAGTATTGGGTCAGGGCCTAACTATGGCTACACCTTC; CDR3aa: CASSIGSGPNYGYTF; d_gene: .; v_gene: TRBV6-1; abundance: many; j_gene: TRBJ1-2
CDR3nt: TGTGCCAGCAGCCTGACAGGGGCGGAGACCCAGTACTTC; CDR3aa: CASSLTGAETQYF; d_gene: TRBD1; v_gene: TRBV7-3; abundance: .; j_gene: TRBJ2-5
CDR3nt: TGTGCCAGCAGACCCAGCCGGGGCTCACCCCTCCACTTT; CDR3aa: CASRPSRGSPLHF; d_gene: .; v_gene: TRBV28; abundance: .; j_gene: TRBJ1-6
CDR3nt: TGCAGTGCTAGAGATGCACGACTAGCGGGGGGGACCTCGCAGTATTTT; CDR3aa: CSARDARLAGGTSQYF; d_gene: TRBD2; v_gene: TRBV20-1; abundance: .; j_gene: TRBJ2-3
CDR3nt: TGTGCCAGCAGCCTTGGCCGAATTAGGGACAGGGACTACGAGCAGTACTTC; CDR3aa: CASSLGRIRDRDYEQYF; d_gene: TRBD1; v_gene: TRBV12-3/TRBV12-4; abundance: .; j_gene: TRBJ2-7
CDR3nt: TGCGCCAGCAGCGGCGGGACAGGGGGTAGGTCACCCCTCCACTTT; CDR3aa: CASSGGTGGRSPLHF; d_gene: TRBD1; v_gene: TRBV5-1; abundance: few; j_gene: TRBJ1-6